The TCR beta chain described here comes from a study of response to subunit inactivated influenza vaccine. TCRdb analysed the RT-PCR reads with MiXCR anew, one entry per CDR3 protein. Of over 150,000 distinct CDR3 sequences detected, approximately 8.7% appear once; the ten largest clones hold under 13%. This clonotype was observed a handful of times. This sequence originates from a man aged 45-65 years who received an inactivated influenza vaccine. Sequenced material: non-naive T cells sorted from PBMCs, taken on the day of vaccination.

The CDR3, as DNA: TGTGCCAGCAGCCAGCAGGGGAGGGGGGAGCTGTTTTTT. This encodes CASSQQGRGELFF. The chain combines TRBV9 with TRBJ2-2; the D gene could be TRBD1 or TRBD2 (6 bases each). Trimming cost V 4 bases and J 8 bases, with 12 bases left between them. The CDR3 length is 13 residues. Germline V gene data show CDR1 as SGDLS and CDR2 as YYNGEE.